These 4 T cell receptor beta chains originate from one sample sequenced in a study of cytomegalovirus exposure and HLA in healthy donors. Profiling relied on immunoSEQ multiplex PCR, and the TCRdb table lists in-frame clones only, not all of them. This sample carries about 220,000 clones, approximately 88% of them seen once, and the ten largest clones take 11% to 15%. Sequencing was carried out using PBMCs. The source is a woman younger than 45 in good health and CMV-seropositive.

This clone was picked up one time. This chain connects TRBV27 to TRBJ2-3; 7 bases align to TRBD1. The trim removed 4 bases at V and 1 base at J, leaving 8 bases unmatched. The CDR3 covers 16 residues. CDR1 is MNHEY and CDR2 is SMNVEV in the germline V gene (reference sequence). The CDR3 DNA reads as TGTGCCAGCAGTTCCAGACAGGGCTGGGGCACAGATACGCAGTATTTT. It is translated as CASSSRQGWGTDTQYF.

The chain combines TRBV2 with TRBJ2-1; 7 bases are a match to TRBD1. This CDR3 contains 14 residues. V was clipped by 5 bases and J by 8 bases; unmatched bases: 9. CDR1 is SNHLY, CDR2 FYNNEI, per germline. The CDR3 nucleotides are TGTGCCAGCAGTCAAGAGACAGGGAGTGATGAGCAGTTCTTC. This codes for CASSQETGSDEQFF.

This clone has just a few counts. The V and J genes are TRBV6-1 and TRBJ1-2, with TRBD1 as a possible D gene (5 bases). This CDR3 spans 14 amino acids. The V gene lost 5 bases and the J gene lost 0 bases, with 10 bases spanning the gap. Germline lookup yields CDR1 MNHNS and CDR2 SASEGT. Written as DNA, the CDR3 is TGTGCCAGCAGTTCACTGGGGGCTAACTATGGCTACACCTTC. As protein: CASSSLGANYGYTF.

The chain carries TRBV6-5 and TRBJ1-1; 8 nucleotides align to TRBD1. This CDR3 is 15 amino acids long. The junction had 5 bases not matched to a gene; V was cut back by 5 bases and J by 0 bases. Germline V gives CDR1 MNHEY, CDR2 SVGAGI. CDR3 nucleotide sequence: TGTGCCAGCAGTCATCGACAGGGGCTGAACACTGAAGCTTTCTTT. This sequence encodes CASSHRQGLNTEAFF.